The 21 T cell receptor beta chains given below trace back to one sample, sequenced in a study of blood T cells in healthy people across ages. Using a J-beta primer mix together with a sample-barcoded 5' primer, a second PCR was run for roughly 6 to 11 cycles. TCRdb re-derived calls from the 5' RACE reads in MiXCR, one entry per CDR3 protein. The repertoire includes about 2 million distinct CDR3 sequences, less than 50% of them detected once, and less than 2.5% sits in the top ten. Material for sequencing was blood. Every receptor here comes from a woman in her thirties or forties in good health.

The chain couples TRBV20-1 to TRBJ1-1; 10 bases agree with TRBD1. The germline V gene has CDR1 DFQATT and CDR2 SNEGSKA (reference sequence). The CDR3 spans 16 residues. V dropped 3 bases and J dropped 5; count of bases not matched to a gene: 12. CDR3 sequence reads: CSASDDRGRLGTEAFF. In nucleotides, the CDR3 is TGCAGTGCTAGTGATGACAGGGGGCGCCTCGGAACTGAAGCTTTCTTT.

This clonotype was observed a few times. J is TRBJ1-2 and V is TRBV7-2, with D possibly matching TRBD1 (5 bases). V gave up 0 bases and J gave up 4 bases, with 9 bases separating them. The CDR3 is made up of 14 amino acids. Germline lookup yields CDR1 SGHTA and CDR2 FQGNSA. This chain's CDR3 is CASSLALGVYGYTF. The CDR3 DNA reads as TGTGCCAGCAGCTTAGCGCTAGGGGTCTATGGCTACACCTTC.

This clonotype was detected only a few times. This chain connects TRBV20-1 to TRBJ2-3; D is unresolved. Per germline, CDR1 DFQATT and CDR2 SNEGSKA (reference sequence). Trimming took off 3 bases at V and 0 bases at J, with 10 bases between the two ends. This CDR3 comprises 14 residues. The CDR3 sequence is CSARSDSSTDTQYF. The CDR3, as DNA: TGCAGTGCTAGGTCTGACTCTAGCACAGATACGCAGTATTTT.

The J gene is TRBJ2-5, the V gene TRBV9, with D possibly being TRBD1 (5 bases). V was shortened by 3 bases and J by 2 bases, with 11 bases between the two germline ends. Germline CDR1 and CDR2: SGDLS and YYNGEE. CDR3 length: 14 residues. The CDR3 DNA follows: TGTGCCAGCAGCGGAATGACAGATCAAGAGACCCAGTACTTC. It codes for CASSGMTDQETQYF.

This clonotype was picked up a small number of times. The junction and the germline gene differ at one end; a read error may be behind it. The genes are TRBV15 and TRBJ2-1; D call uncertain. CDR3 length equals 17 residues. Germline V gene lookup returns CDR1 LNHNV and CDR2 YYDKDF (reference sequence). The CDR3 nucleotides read TGTGCCACCAGCAGAGCTAAATGGACCCTCTCCTATAATGAGCAGTTCTTC. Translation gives CATSRAKWTLSYNEQFF.

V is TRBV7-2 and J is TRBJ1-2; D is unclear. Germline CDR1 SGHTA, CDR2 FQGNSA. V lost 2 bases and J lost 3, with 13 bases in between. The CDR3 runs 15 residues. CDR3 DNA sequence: TGTGCCAGCAGCTTATGGGCAGGACGGGACTATGGCTACACCTTC. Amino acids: CASSLWAGRDYGYTF.

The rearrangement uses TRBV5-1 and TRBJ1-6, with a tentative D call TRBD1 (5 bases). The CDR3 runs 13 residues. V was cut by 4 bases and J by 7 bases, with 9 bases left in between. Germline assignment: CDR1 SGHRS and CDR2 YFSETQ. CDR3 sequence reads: CASSTAGNSPLHF. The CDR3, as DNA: TGCGCCAGCAGCACGGCAGGGAATTCACCCCTCCACTTT.

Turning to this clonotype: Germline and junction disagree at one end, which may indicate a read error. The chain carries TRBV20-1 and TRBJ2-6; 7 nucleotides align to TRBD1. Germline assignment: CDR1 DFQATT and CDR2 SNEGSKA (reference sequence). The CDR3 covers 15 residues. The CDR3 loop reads CSADVDRAGATVLTF. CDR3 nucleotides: TGCAGTGCCGACGTCGACAGGGCTGGGGCCACCGTCCTGACTTTC.

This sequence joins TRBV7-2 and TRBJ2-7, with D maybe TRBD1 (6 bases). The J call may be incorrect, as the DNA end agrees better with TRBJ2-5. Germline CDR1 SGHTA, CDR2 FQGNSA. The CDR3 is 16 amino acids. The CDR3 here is CASSLMPSRGGETQYF. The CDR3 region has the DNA TGTGCCAGCAGCTTAATGCCTTCTAGAGGGGGAGAGACCCAGTACTTC.

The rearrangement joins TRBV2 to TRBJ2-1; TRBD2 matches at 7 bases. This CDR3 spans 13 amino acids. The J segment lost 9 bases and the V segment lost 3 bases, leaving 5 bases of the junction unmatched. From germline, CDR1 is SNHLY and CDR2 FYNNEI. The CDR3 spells CASSDPGGGEQFF. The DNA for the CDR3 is TGTGCCAGCAGTGATCCGGGGGGAGGTGAGCAGTTCTTC.

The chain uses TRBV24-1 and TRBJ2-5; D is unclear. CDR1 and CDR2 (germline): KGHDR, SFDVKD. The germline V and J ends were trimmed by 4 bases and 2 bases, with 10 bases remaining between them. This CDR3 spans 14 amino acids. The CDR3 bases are TGTGCCACCAGTGACCCCGACGGGCAAGAGACCCAGTACTTC. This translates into CATSDPDGQETQYF.

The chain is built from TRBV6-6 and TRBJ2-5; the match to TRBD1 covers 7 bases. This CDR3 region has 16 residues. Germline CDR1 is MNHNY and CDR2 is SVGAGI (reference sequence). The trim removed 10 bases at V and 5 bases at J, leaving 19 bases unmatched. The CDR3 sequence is CATSRWTGTFEETQYF. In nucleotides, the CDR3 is TGTGCCACCTCCAGGTGGACAGGCACCTTCGAGGAGACCCAGTACTTC.

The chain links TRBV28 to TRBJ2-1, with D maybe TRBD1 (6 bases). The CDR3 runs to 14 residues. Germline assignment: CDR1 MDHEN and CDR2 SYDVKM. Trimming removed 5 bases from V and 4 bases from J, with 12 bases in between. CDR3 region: CASSVPTGYNEQFF. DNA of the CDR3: TGTGCCAGCAGTGTCCCGACAGGTTACAATGAGCAGTTCTTC. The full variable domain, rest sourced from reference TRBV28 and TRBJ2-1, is DVKVTQSSRYLVKRTGEKVFLECVQDMDHENMFWYRQDPGLGLRLIYFSYDVKMKEKGDIPEGYSVSREKKERFSLILESASTNQTSMYLCASSVPTGYNEQFFGPGTRLTVL.

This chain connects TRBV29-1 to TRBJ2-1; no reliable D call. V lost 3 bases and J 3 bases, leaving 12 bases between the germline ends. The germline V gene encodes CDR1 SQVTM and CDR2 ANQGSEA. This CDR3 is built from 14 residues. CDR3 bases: TGCAGCGTTGAGTCCGGAACCGACTACAATGAGCAGTTCTTC. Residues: CSVESGTDYNEQFF.

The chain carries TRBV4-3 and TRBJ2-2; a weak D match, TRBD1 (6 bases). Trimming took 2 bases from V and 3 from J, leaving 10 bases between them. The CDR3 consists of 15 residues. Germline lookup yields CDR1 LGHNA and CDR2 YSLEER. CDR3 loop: CASSQWTEDTGELFF. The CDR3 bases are TGCGCCAGCAGCCAATGGACAGAAGACACCGGGGAGCTGTTTTTT.

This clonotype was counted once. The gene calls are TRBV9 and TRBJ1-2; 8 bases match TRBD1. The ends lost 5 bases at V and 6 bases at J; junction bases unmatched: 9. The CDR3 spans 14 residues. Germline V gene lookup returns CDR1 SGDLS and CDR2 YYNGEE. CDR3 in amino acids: CASRETRTGHGYTF. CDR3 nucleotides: TGTGCCAGCAGGGAGACGCGGACAGGGCATGGCTACACCTTC.

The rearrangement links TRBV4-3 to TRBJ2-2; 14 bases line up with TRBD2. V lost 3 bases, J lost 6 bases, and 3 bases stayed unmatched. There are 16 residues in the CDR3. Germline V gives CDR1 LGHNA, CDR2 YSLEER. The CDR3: CASSHGTSGSAGELFF. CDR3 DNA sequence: TGCGCCAGCAGCCATGGGACTAGCGGGAGCGCCGGGGAGCTGTTTTTT.

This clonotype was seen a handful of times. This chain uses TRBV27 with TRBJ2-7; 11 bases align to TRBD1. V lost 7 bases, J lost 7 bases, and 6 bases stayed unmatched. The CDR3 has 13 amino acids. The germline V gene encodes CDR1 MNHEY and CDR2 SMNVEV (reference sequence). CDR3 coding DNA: TGTGCCAGCATCGGGACAGGGGGTTGGGAGCAGTACTTC. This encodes CASIGTGGWEQYF.

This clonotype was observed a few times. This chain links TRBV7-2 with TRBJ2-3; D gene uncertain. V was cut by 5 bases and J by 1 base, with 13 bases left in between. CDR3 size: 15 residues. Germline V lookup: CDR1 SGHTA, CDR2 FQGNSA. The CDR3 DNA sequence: TGTGCCAGCAGCCAACTGCCTACTCGCACAGATACGCAGTATTTT. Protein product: CASSQLPTRTDTQYF.

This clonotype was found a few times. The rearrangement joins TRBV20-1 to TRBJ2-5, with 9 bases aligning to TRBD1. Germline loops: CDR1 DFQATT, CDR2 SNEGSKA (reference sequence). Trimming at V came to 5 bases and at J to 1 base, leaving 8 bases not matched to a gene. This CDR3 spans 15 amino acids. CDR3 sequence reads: CSAPPLDRGQETQYF. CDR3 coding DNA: TGCAGTGCTCCGCCTTTGGACAGGGGCCAAGAGACCCAGTACTTC.

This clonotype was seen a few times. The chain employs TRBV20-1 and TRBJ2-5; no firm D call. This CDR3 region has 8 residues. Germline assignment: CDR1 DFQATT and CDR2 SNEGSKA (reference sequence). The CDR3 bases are TGCACTGGGGAGACCCAGTACTTC. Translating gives CTGETQYF.